The sample holds many counts of the clone carrying this T cell receptor (beta chain). Antigen unknown. These data belong to a study of T cells after yellow fever vaccination. Conversion of TCR transcripts into cDNA relied on 5'RACE template switching, which added a universal primer site and UMIs. TCRdb redid the calling of the 5' RACE reads with MiXCR, one entry per CDR3 protein. The sample contains about 58,000 distinct CDR3 sequences, approximately 6.5% of which appear only once. Study outcomes and limitations: Post-booster repertoires contained most primary-vaccination clones again (about 95% CD4, over 70% CD8).

This specimen consisted of CD8+ T cells sorted from PBMCs, obtained on the day of the first yellow fever vaccination. This sequence originates from a man younger than 35 who received the YFV17D yellow fever vaccine.

DNA of the CDR3: TGTGCCAGCAGTTACTCTGGCAGTAATCAGCCCCAGCATTTT. Translation gives CASSYSGSNQPQHF. The chain employs TRBV6-2 or TRBV6-3 and TRBJ1-5; no clear D. The germline gives CDR1 MNHEY, CDR2 SVGEGT. The germline V and J ends were trimmed by 0 bases and 4 bases, with 7 bases remaining between them. The CDR3 spans 14 residues.